This T cell receptor beta chain appears in the sequencing data of a study of T cells expressing NK-cell markers. About this clonotype itself: What it recognizes is unknown.

The CDR3 is made up of 14 amino acids. The V gene's germline CDR1 is SNHLY and CDR2 FYNNEI. The TCR beta cDNA came from 5'RACE template switching with UMIs. Each CDR3 protein gets one entry in TCRdb, which reprocessed the 5' RACE reads and gives no DNA. The listing records approximately 380,000 distinct CDR3 sequences. Study-wide results and caveats: Dominant NKG2C+ clonotypes in five or six donors made up roughly 1.0-8% of CD8+ T cells. Evidence did not settle whether expanded NKG2C+ T cell clones targeted HCMV.

The chain couples TRBV2 to TRBJ2-7; TCRdb gives TRBD2 as the D gene, but with no DNA this cannot be confirmed. Input material: blood T cells: a sorted CD56 or NKG2C T cell subset, CD4+ or CD8+ T cells, or bulk PBMC T cells (not recorded which). The clonotype comes from a man aged 18 to 69 in good health. CDR3 amino acids: CASSPLLKTDEQYF.